These 28 T cell receptor beta chains came from one sample sequenced in a study of T cell responses to AZD1222 COVID-19 vaccine (dated by TCRdb to the early 2020s). The method was the immunoSEQ multiplex PCR assay. Drawn from immuneACCESS, this table holds only the in-frame rearrangements with V and J called that TCRdb kept. Clones are partly lost; checked studies trace under half to an unresolved V gene and leave the rest unexplained. The sample's table lists a count of about 140,000 clones. The top ten clones comprise about 2.2% of the sample. The sample's time point label, in plain terms: baseline before first vaccination. What was sequenced was peripheral blood. The receptor source for this set is an adult in good health.

The rearrangement links TRBV2 to TRBJ2-5; the match to TRBD2 covers 10 bases. The length of the CDR3 is 16 residues. V trimming: 6 bases; J trimming: 2 bases; junction bases outside the gene matches: 9. The germline CDR1 and CDR2 sequences are SNHLY and FYNNEI. CDR3 nucleotides: TGTGCCAGCAGCCACCCTAGCGGGAGTAATCAAGAGACCCAGTACTTC. This sequence encodes CASSHPSGSNQETQYF. The entire variable domain, with the rest obtained from reference TRBV2 and TRBJ2-5, is as follows: EPEVTQTPSHQVTQMGQEVILRCVPISNHLYFYWYRQILGQKVEFLVSFYNNEISEKSEIFDDQFSVERPDGSNFTLKIRSTKLEDSAMYFCASSHPSGSNQETQYFGPGTRLLVL.

The chain joins TRBV5-4 to TRBJ2-2; D ambiguous. V was clipped by 1 base and J by 6 bases, with 13 bases between them. The CDR3 has 15 residues. Germline loops: CDR1 SGHNT, CDR2 YYREEE (reference sequence). The CDR3 protein is CASSLMVGKAGELFF. CDR3 bases: TGTGCCAGCAGCTTGATGGTAGGGAAGGCCGGGGAGCTGTTTTTT.

The chain couples TRBV19 to TRBJ1-4; maybe TRBD1 (5 bases). CDR3 size: 16 residues. The V gene lost 4 bases and the J gene lost 0 bases, with 12 bases spanning the gap. Germline V gene sequence: CDR1 LNHDA, CDR2 SQIVND (reference sequence). This CDR3 is CASSTAGRATNEKLFF. The CDR3 DNA is TGTGCCAGTAGTACCGCGGGGCGTGCAACTAATGAAAAACTGTTTTTT. Full variable domain (remainder filled in from reference TRBV19 and TRBJ1-4): DGGITQSPKYLFRKEGQNVTLSCEQNLNHDAMYWYRQDPGQGLRLIYYSQIVNDFQKGDIAEGYSVSREKKESFPLTVTSAQKNPTAFYLCASSTAGRATNEKLFFGSGTQLSVL.

The chain employs TRBV4-1 and TRBJ2-2, with 11 bases lining up with TRBD2. The germline V gene encodes CDR1 MGHRA and CDR2 YSYEKL. The CDR3 length is 18 residues. V gave up 0 bases and J gave up 5 bases; unmatched junction bases: 8. The CDR3 is CASSQEPQLAGGTGELFF. The CDR3 bases are TGCGCCAGCAGCCAAGAACCCCAGCTAGCGGGGGGAACCGGGGAGCTGTTTTTT.

The rearrangement links TRBV5-4 to TRBJ2-3, with TRBD2 matching 9 bases. From germline, CDR1 is SGHNT and CDR2 YYREEE (reference sequence). The CDR3 spans 16 residues. V dropped 4 bases and J dropped 9; count of bases not matched to a gene: 15. The CDR3 here is CASSLTRGGAVGTQYF. CDR3 bases: TGTGCCAGCAGCCTCACGCGGGGGGGGGCAGTGGGCACGCAGTATTTT.

The V call is TRBV5-1, the J call TRBJ2-3; unclear D gene. The CDR3 is 14 amino acids. V was cut by 4 bases and J by 0 bases, with 9 bases left in between. Germline CDR1 and CDR2: SGHRS and YFSETQ. CDR3 DNA sequence: TGCGCCAGCAGCCCCGGACCTAGCACAGATACGCAGTATTTT. Amino acids: CASSPGPSTDTQYF.

This sequence joins TRBV10-3 and TRBJ1-4; a possible D gene is TRBD1 (5 bases). The germline gives CDR1 ENHRY, CDR2 SYGVKD. V was trimmed by 3 bases and J by 8 bases, leaving 13 bases between them. The CDR3 is made up of 14 amino acids. This CDR3 reads CAISDGGFGEKLFF. The CDR3 nucleotides read TGTGCCATCAGTGACGGGGGATTCGGGGAAAAACTGTTTTTT.

The chain uses TRBV4-1 and TRBJ1-1, with 7 bases aligning to TRBD1. Germline values: CDR1 MGHRA, CDR2 YSYEKL. V lost 2 bases, J lost 5 bases, and 5 bases stayed unmatched. The CDR3 consists of 14 residues. DNA for the CDR3: TGCGCCAGCAGCCAAATTGGGACAGCAACTGAAGCTTTCTTT. It encodes CASSQIGTATEAFF.

The rearrangement joins TRBV4-1 to TRBJ1-2; maybe TRBD1 (5 bases). V was shortened by 1 base and J by 3 bases, with 9 bases between the two germline ends. This CDR3 comprises 14 residues. Germline CDR1 reads MGHRA; CDR2 reads YSYEKL. The CDR3 bases are TGCGCCAGCAGCCAAGCCGACAGTTACTATGGCTACACCTTC. Translation gives CASSQADSYYGYTF.

The chain couples TRBV7-8 to TRBJ2-7; D unclear. Trimming took 1 base from V and 6 from J, leaving 13 bases between them. This CDR3 is 14 amino acids long. Germline CDR1 SGHVS, CDR2 FQNEAQ. CDR3 sequence: CASSLEGWSGEQYF. The CDR3 region has the DNA TGTGCCAGCAGCTTAGAGGGCTGGTCGGGCGAGCAGTACTTC.

This chain joins TRBV6-5 and TRBJ2-7; maybe TRBD2 (6 bases). V was trimmed by 5 bases and J by 0 bases, leaving 11 bases between them. Germline CDR1 MNHEY, CDR2 SVGAGI. CDR3 length equals 14 residues. In nucleotides, the CDR3 is TGTGCCAGCAGTCCCCGGGACTTCTCCTACGAGCAGTACTTC. As protein: CASSPRDFSYEQYF.

The CDR3 protein is CASSHLTGVGGNTIYF. The CDR3 nucleotides are TGTGCCAGCAGCCACCTAACAGGGGTTGGCGGAAACACCATATATTTT. The rearrangement uses TRBV14 and TRBJ1-3; 7 nucleotides align to TRBD1. Germline V gene data show CDR1 as SGHDN and CDR2 as FVKESK. The J segment lost 4 bases and the V segment lost 3 bases, leaving 9 bases of the junction unmatched. The CDR3 has 16 amino acids.

The chain couples TRBV7-9 to TRBJ2-2; no clear D gene. This CDR3 has 15 amino acids. Trimming cost V 5 bases and J 5 bases, with 15 bases left between them. Germline CDR1 is SEHNR and CDR2 is FQNEAQ (reference sequence). The CDR3 bases are TGTGCCAGCAGCCACTCCCTACCGGCTACCGGGGAGCTGTTTTTT. Its translation: CASSHSLPATGELFF.

This sequence joins TRBV2 and TRBJ1-5; D is possibly TRBD1 (5 bases). The V gene's germline CDR1 is SNHLY and CDR2 FYNNEI. The CDR3 spans 15 residues. V gave up 6 bases and J gave up 1 base, with 13 bases separating them. The CDR3 loop is CASRPGLQSNQPQHF. Written as DNA, the CDR3 is TGTGCCAGCAGGCCGGGACTCCAGAGCAATCAGCCCCAGCATTTT.

The CDR3 sequence is CASSLIGGADEQFF. In DNA, the CDR3 is TGTGCCAGCAGTTTAATAGGGGGGGCGGATGAGCAGTTCTTC. The chain has TRBV27 and TRBJ2-1; tentatively, D is TRBD2 (7 bases). The CDR3 is 14 residues long. Germline V gives CDR1 MNHEY, CDR2 SMNVEV (reference sequence). Trimming took off 2 bases at V and 8 bases at J, with 13 bases between the two ends.

The chain is built from TRBV5-4 and TRBJ2-4; D uncertain. The CDR3 spans 15 residues. The germline V and J ends were trimmed by 0 bases and 3 bases, with 10 bases remaining between them. CDR1 and CDR2 (germline): SGHNT, YYREEE (reference sequence). In DNA form, the CDR3 reads TGTGCCAGCAGCTTGGACGATTGGGACAAAAACATTCAGTACTTC. This gives the protein CASSLDDWDKNIQYF. Full variable domain (rest looked up from reference TRBV5-4 and TRBJ2-4): ETGVTQSPTHLIKTRGQQVTLRCSSQSGHNTVSWYQQALGQGPQFIFQYYREEENGRGNFPPRFSGLQFPNYSSELNVNALELDDSALYLCASSLDDWDKNIQYFGAGTRLSVL.

The J gene is TRBJ1-5, the V gene TRBV12-3 or TRBV12-4; D is uncertain. The V end lost 7 bases, the J end lost 2 bases, and 6 bases lay between the germline ends. This CDR3 has 12 residues. The CDR3 bases are TGTGCCAGCACCAGACGCAATCAGCCCCAGCATTTT. Its protein is CASTRRNQPQHF.

The chain combines TRBV5-4 with TRBJ2-6; tentative D call: TRBD1 (7 bases). The CDR3 is made up of 15 amino acids. V was shortened by 6 bases and J by 1 base, with 11 bases between the two germline ends. From germline, CDR1 is SGHNT and CDR2 YYREEE (reference sequence). CDR3 sequence reads: CASTPGGSGANVLTF. The DNA of the CDR3 is TGTGCCAGCACACCAGGGGGGTCTGGGGCCAACGTCCTGACTTTC. The full variable domain, in which reference TRBV5-4 and TRBJ2-6 provide the parts outside the CDR3, is ETGVTQSPTHLIKTRGQQVTLRCSSQSGHNTVSWYQQALGQGPQFIFQYYREEENGRGNFPPRFSGLQFPNYSSELNVNALELDDSALYLCASTPGGSGANVLTFGAGSRLTVL.

The J gene is TRBJ2-3, the V gene TRBV5-1, with D unclear. Germline loops: CDR1 SGHRS, CDR2 YFSETQ. The CDR3 is 16 residues long. V was pared by 0 bases and J by 2 bases, with 13 bases between. CDR3 residues: CASSLATAPFTDTQYF. CDR3 nucleotides: TGCGCCAGCAGCTTGGCCACAGCCCCGTTCACAGATACGCAGTATTTT.

The J gene is TRBJ1-3, the V gene TRBV6-6, with TRBD1 as a possible D gene (5 bases). V lost 2 bases, J lost 0 bases, and 8 bases lay in between. The CDR3 sequence is 15 residues long. Germline V lookup: CDR1 MNHNY, CDR2 SVGAGI (reference sequence). CDR3 DNA: TGTGCCAGCAGTTACGGGGCGGTCTCTGGAAACACCATATATTTT. Translation gives CASSYGAVSGNTIYF.

The V gene is TRBV2, the J gene TRBJ2-1, with 9 bases identical to TRBD1. The CDR3 runs to 14 residues. Per the germline V gene, CDR1 is SNHLY and CDR2 is FYNNEI. The J segment lost 4 bases and the V segment lost 6 bases, leaving 4 bases of the junction unmatched. The CDR3 spells CASRADRGYNEQFF. The CDR3 DNA reads as TGTGCCAGCAGGGCGGACAGGGGATACAATGAGCAGTTCTTC.

V usage is TRBV6-2 or TRBV6-3 and J usage is TRBJ1-2; D is unresolved. CDR3 length: 13 amino acids. The V gene lost 4 bases and the J gene lost 3 bases, with 9 bases spanning the gap. Germline V gene lookup returns CDR1 MNHEY and CDR2 SVGEGT. The CDR3 sequence is CASSFGPDYGYTF. CDR3 nucleotide sequence: TGTGCCAGCAGTTTTGGGCCTGACTATGGCTACACCTTC.

A word on this clone: The junction departs from germline at one end; a sequencing error may be responsible. This specimen includes other DNA sequences encoding the same CDR3. The rearrangement links TRBV6-5 to TRBJ2-7; D possibly matches TRBD1 or TRBD2 (5 bases each). The V gene's germline CDR1 is MNHEY and CDR2 SVGAGI. The CDR3 totals 15 residues. CDR3 loop: CASSYSQVRGYEQYF. CDR3 DNA: TGTGCTAGCAGTTACTCGCAGGTGAGGGGCTACGAGCAGTACTTC.

The chain employs TRBV19 and TRBJ2-1; D not resolved. This CDR3 has 12 residues. The germline V gene has CDR1 LNHDA and CDR2 SQIVND (reference sequence). Trimming cost V 4 bases and J 8 bases, with 9 bases left between them. CDR3 DNA: TGTGCCAGTAGTACAGTCCCCGATGAGCAGTTCTTC. Its protein product is CASSTVPDEQFF.

The CDR3 reads CASSLSSGYADTQYF. CDR3 DNA sequence: TGTGCCAGCAGCTTAAGTTCAGGGTACGCAGATACGCAGTATTTT. The V gene is TRBV11-1, the J gene TRBJ2-3; possibly TRBD1 for D (5 bases). V lost 2 bases, J lost 4 bases, and 13 bases lay in between. The CDR3 sequence is 15 residues long. CDR1 is SGHAT and CDR2 is FQDESV in the germline V gene (reference sequence).

This rearrangement joins TRBV20-1 to TRBJ2-3, with D hard to call. Trimming took off 5 bases at V and 7 bases at J, with 7 bases between the two ends. The germline V gene encodes CDR1 DFQATT and CDR2 SNEGSKA (reference sequence). This CDR3 contains 10 residues. In nucleotides, the CDR3 is TGCAGTGCTCCTGAATATACGCAGTATTTT. Protein product: CSAPEYTQYF.

The chain uses TRBV7-8 and TRBJ1-5; D remains ambiguous. The ends were cut back, 0 bases at V and 5 bases at J, with 5 bases in the middle. The CDR3 has 13 residues. Germline loops: CDR1 SGHVS, CDR2 FQNEAQ. The CDR3 DNA is TGTGCCAGCAGCTTAGCGGGGTATCAGCCCCAGCATTTT. This encodes CASSLAGYQPQHF.

The chain links TRBV28 to TRBJ1-4; maybe TRBD1 (6 bases). The CDR3 has 14 residues. The germline V gene encodes CDR1 MDHEN and CDR2 SYDVKM. V lost 7 bases and J lost 5, with 14 bases in between. The CDR3 loop reads CASNQRTANEKLFF. In nucleotides, the CDR3 is TGTGCCAGCAACCAGAGGACAGCCAATGAAAAACTGTTTTTT.